This entry is about one TCR beta chain. The antigen is undetermined. In TCRdb, the 5' RACE reads were re-called with MiXCR into one record per CDR3 protein. The data show 340,000 or so distinct CDR3 sequences, with under 15% seen just once and about 3% held by the top ten. The CDR3 totals 14 residues. V shed 8 bases and J 4 bases; nucleotides not matched to a gene: 6. Germline lookup yields CDR1 LNHNV and CDR2 YYDKDF (reference sequence). This sample is part of a study of T cells after yellow fever vaccination. About the study: In the case of low-cell-number fractions, SMART-Seq v4 Ultra Low Input was used for preparation. Findings and caveats of the study: A large majority of primary-vaccination clones showed up again after the booster (around 95% CD4, around 90% CD8). The secondary response was weaker, and its peak arrived faster, on day 5 versus 15.

V and J are TRBV15 and TRBJ2-3; 10 nucleotides agree with TRBD2. The source is a man younger than 35 who received the YFV17D yellow fever vaccine. The sequences come from CD4+ T cells sorted from PBMCs, collected 15 days after the yellow fever booster vaccination. The CDR3 DNA sequence: TGTGCCACCGCAAGCGGGGGGGCCGCAGATACGCAGTATTTT. Its translation: CATASGGAADTQYF.